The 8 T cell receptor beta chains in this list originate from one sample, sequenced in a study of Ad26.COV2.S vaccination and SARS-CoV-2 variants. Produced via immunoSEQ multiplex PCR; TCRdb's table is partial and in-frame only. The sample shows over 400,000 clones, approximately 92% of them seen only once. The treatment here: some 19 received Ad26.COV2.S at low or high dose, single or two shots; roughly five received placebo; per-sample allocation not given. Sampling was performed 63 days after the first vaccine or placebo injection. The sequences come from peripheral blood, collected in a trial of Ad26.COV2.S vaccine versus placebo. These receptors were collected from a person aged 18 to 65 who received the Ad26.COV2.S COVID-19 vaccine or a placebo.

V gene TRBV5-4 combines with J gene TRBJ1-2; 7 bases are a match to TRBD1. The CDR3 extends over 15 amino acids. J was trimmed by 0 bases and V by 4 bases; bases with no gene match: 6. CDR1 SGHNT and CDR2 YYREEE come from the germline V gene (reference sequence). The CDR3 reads CASSMDRRTNYGYTF. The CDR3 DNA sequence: TGTGCCAGCAGCATGGACAGGCGTACTAACTATGGCTACACCTTC.

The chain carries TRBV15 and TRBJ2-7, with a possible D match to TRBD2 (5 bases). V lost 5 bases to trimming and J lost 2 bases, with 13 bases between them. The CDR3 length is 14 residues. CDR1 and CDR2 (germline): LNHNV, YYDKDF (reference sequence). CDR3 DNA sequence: TGTGCCACCAGCCCCGGGGTAAACGCCTACGAGCAGTACTTC. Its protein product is CATSPGVNAYEQYF.

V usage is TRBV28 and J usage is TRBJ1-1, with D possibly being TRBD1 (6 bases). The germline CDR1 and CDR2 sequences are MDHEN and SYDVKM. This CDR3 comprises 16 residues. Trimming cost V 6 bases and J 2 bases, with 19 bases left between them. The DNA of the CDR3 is TGTGCCAGCAGCCCGGGGGGCATGGGAGCTAACACTGAAGCTTTCTTT. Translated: CASSPGGMGANTEAFF.

CDR3 DNA: TGTGCCAGCAGTTTTCCCCCGGAGCGCTACACCTTC. This encodes CASSFPPERYTF. The rearrangement links TRBV12-3 or TRBV12-4 to TRBJ1-2; D unresolved. V was clipped by 3 bases and J by 9 bases, with 11 bases between them. This CDR3 has 12 residues.

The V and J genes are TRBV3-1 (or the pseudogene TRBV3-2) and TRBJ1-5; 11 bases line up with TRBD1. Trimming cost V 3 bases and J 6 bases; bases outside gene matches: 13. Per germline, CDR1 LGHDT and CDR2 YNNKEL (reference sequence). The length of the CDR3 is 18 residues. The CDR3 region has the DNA TGTGCCAGCAGCCATCCTAACCCCGGACAGGGGGCCAGTCAGCCCCAGCATTTT. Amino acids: CASSHPNPGQGASQPQHF.

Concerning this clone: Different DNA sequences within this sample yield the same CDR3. CDR3: CATSDLAGELFF. The CDR3 nucleotides read TGTGCCACCAGTGATTTGGCCGGGGAGCTGTTTTTT. The chain has TRBV24-1 and TRBJ2-2, with D hard to call. Germline V gene data show CDR1 as KGHDR and CDR2 as SFDVKD. The CDR3 loop spans 12 amino acids. V lost 0 bases to trimming and J lost 6 bases, with 1 base between them.

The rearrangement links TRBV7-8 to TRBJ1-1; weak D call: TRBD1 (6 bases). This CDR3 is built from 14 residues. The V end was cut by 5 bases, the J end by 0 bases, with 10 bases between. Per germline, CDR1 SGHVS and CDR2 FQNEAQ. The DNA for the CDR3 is TGTGCCAGCAGCCCGTGGACAGTGAACACTGAAGCTTTCTTT. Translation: CASSPWTVNTEAFF.

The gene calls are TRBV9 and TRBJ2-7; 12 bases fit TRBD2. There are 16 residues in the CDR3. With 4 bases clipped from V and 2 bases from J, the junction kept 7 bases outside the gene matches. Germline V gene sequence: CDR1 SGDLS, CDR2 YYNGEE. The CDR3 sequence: CASSPRLAGETYEQYF. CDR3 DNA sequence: TGTGCCAGCAGCCCACGACTAGCGGGGGAGACCTACGAGCAGTACTTC.